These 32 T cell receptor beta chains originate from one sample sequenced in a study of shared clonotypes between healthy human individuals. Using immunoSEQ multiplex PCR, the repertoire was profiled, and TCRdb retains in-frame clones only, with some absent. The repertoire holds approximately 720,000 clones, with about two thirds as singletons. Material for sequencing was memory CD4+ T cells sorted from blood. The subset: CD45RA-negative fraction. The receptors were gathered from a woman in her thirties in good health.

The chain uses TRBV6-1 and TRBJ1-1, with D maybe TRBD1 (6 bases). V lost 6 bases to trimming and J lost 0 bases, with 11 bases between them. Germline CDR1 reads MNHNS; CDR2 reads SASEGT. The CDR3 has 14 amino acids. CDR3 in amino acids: CASRGGGLNTEAFF. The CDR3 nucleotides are TGTGCCAGCAGGGGCGGGGGCCTGAACACTGAAGCTTTCTTT.

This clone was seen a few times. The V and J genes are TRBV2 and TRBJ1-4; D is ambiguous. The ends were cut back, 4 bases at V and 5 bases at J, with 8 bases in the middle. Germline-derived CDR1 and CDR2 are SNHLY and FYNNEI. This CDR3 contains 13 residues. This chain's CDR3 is CASSVMENEKLFF. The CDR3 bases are TGTGCCAGCAGTGTTATGGAAAATGAAAAACTGTTTTTT.

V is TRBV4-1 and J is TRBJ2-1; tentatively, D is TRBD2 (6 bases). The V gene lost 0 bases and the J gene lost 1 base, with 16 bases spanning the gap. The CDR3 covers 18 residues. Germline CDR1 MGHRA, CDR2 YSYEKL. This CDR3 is CASSQDRFSGGSYNEQFF. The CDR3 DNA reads TGCGCCAGCAGCCAAGACCGGTTTAGCGGAGGATCCTACAATGAGCAGTTCTTC.

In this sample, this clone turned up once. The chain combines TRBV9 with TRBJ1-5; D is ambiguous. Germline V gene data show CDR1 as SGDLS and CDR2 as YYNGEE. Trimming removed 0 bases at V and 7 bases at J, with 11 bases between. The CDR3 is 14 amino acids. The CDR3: CASSVGKVGQPQHF. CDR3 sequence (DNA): TGTGCCAGCAGCGTAGGGAAGGTGGGACAGCCCCAGCATTTT.

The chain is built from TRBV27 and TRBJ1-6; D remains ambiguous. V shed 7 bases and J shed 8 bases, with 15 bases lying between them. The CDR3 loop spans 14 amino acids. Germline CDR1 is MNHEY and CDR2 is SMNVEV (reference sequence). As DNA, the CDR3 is TGTGCCAGCACTCAAGACGGGTGGGATTCACCCCTCCACTTT. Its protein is CASTQDGWDSPLHF.

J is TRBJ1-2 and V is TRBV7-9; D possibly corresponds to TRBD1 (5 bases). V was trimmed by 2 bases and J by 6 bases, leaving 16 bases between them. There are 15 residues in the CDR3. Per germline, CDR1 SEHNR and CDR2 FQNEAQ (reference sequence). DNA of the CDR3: TGTGCCAGCAGCTTAATAGCCTGGGGCGGTGATGGCTACACCTTC. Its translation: CASSLIAWGGDGYTF.

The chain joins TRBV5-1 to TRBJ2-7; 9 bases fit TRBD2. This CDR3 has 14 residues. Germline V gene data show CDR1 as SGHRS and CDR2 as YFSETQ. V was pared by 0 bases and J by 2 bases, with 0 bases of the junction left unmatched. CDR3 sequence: CASSLGTSAYEQYF. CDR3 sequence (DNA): TGCGCCAGCAGCTTGGGGACTAGCGCCTACGAGCAGTACTTC.

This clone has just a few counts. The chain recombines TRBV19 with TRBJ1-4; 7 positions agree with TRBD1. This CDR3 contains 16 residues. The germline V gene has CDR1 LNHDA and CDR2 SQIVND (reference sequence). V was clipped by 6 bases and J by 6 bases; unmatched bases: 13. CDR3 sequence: CASSYRTGNMDEKLFF. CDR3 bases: TGTGCCAGTAGCTACCGGACAGGCAACATGGATGAAAAACTGTTTTTT. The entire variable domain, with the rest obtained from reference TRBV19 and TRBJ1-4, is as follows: DGGITQSPKYLFRKEGQNVTLSCEQNLNHDAMYWYRQDPGQGLRLIYYSQIVNDFQKGDIAEGYSVSREKKESFPLTVTSAQKNPTAFYLCASSYRTGNMDEKLFFGSGTQLSVL.

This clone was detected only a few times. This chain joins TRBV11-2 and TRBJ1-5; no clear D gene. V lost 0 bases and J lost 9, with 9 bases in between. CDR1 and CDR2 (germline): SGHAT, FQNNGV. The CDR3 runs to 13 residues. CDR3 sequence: CASSLEGGLPQHF. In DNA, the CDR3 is TGTGCCAGCAGCTTAGAGGGCGGTTTGCCCCAGCATTTT.

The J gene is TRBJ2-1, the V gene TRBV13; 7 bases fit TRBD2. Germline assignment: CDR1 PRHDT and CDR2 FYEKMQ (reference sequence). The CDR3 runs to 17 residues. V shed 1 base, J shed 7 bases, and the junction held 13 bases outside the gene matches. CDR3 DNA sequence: TGTGCCAGCAGCTTAGACCTTAGGGAAGCGGGAAAGAATGAGCAGTTCTTC. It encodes CASSLDLREAGKNEQFF.

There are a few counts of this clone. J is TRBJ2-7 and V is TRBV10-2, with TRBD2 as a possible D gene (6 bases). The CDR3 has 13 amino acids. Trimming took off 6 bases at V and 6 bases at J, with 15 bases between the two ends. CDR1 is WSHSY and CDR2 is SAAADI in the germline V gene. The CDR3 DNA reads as TGCGCCAGCAGCCCGGGGGACGGCTTCGAGCAGTACTTC. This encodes CASSPGDGFEQYF.

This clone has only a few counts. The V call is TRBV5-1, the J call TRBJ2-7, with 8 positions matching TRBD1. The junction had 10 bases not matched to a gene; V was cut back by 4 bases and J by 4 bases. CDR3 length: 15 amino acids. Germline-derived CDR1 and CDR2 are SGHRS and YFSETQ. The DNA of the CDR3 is TGCGCCAGCAGCGACCGGACAGGGTTCGTTTACGAGCAGTACTTC. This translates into CASSDRTGFVYEQYF.

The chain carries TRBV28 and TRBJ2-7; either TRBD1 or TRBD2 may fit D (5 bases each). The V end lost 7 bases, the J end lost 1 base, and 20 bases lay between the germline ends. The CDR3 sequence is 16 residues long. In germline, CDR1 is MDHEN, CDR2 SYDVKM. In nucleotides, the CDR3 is TGTGCCAGCATTCCCCTCGCCGGGACGCCTTCCTACGAGCAGTACTTC. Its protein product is CASIPLAGTPSYEQYF.

CDR3 in amino acids: CASSSTETSGLYEQFF. CDR3 coding DNA: TGTGCCAGCAGCTCGACTGAGACTAGCGGGTTGTATGAGCAGTTCTTC. This chain links TRBV7-7 with TRBJ2-1; 10 nucleotides match TRBD2. After removal of 4 bases from V and 8 bases from J, the junction contained 11 bases not matched to a gene. CDR1 is SSHAT and CDR2 is FNYEAQ in the germline V gene (reference sequence). The CDR3 is made up of 16 amino acids.

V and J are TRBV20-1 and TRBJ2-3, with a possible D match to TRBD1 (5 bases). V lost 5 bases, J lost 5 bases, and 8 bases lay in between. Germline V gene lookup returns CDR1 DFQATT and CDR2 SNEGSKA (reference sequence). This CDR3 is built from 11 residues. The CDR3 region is CSAYRGDTQYF. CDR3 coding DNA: TGCAGTGCTTATAGGGGAGATACGCAGTATTTT.

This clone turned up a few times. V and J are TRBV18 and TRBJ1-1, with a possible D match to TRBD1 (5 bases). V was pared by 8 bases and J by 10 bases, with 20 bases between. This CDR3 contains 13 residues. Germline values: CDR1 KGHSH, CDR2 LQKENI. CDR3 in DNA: TGTGCCAGCCAGGAAGGTCAACAGGCTGGAGCTTTCTTT. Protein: CASQEGQQAGAFF. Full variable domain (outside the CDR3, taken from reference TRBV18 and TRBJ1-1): NAGVMQNPRHLVRRRGQEARLRCSPMKGHSHVYWYRQLPEEGLKFMVYLQKENIIDESGMPKERFSAEFPKEGPSILRIQQVVRGDSAAYFCASQEGQQAGAFFGQGTRLTVV.

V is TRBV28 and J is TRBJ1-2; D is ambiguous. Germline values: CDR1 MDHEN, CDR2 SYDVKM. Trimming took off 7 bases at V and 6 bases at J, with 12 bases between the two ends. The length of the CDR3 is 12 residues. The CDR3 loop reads CASMRVSDGYTF. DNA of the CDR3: TGTGCCAGCATGAGGGTATCGGATGGCTACACCTTC.

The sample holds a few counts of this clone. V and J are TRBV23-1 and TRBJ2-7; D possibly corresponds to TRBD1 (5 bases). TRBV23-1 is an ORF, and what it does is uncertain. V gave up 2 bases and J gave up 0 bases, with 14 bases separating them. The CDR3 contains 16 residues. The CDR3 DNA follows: TGCGCCAGCAGTCAAATCCCCGGACATCCCTCCTACGAGCAGTACTTC. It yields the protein CASSQIPGHPSYEQYF.

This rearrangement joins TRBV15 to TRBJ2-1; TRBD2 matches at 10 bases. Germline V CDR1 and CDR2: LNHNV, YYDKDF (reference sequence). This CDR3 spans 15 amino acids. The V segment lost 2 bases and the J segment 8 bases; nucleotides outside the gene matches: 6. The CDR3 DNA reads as TGTGCCACCAGCAGATCCTGGCTAGCGGGAGATGAGCAGTTCTTC. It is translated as CATSRSWLAGDEQFF.

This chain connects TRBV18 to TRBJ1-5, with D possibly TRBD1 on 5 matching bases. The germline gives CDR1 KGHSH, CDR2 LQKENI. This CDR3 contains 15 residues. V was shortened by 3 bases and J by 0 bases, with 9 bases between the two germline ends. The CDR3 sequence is CASSPQRGSNQPQHF. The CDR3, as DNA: TGTGCCAGCTCACCCCAGAGGGGTAGCAATCAGCCCCAGCATTTT.

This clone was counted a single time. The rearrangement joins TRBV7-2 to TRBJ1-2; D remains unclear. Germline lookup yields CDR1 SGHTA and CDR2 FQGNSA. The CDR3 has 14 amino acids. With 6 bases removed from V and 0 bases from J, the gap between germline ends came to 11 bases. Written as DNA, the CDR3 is TGTGCCAGCAGGTTGGAGGCAGCTAACTATGGCTACACCTTC. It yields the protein CASRLEAANYGYTF.

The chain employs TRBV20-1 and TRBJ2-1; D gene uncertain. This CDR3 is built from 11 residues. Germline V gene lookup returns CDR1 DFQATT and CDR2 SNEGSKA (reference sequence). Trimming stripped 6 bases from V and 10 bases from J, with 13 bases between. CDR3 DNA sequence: TGCAGTGCCAAAAGGGTAGACGAGCAGTTCTTC. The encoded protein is CSAKRVDEQFF.

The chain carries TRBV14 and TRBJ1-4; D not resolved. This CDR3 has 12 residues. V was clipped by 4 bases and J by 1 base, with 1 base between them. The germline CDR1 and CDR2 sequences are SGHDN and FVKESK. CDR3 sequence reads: CASSRTNEKLFF. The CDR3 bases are TGTGCCAGCAGCCGAACTAATGAAAAACTGTTTTTT.

CDR3 DNA sequence: TGTGCCAGCAGCTTTCGGGGACAGGGAGTCCTTAGCTCCTACAATGAGCAGTTCTTC. Protein: CASSFRGQGVLSSYNEQFF. The V call is TRBV7-3, the J call TRBJ2-1; the match to TRBD1 covers 9 bases. V lost 3 bases and J lost 0; bases outside the gene matches: 12. The CDR3 is made up of 19 amino acids. The V gene's germline CDR1 is SGHTA and CDR2 FQGTGA.

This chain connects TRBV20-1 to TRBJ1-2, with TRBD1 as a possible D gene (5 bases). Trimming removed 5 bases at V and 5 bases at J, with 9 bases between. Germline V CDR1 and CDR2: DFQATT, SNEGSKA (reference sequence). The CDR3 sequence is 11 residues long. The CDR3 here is CSAPREYGYTF. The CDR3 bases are TGCAGTGCTCCCAGGGAGTATGGCTACACCTTC.

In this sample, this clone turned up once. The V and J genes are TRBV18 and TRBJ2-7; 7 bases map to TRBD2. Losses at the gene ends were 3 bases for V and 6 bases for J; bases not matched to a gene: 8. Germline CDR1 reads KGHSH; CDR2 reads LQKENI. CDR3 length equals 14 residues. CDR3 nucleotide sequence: TGTGCCAGCTCACCCGGCGGGAGAGACGGCGAGCAGTACTTC. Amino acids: CASSPGGRDGEQYF.

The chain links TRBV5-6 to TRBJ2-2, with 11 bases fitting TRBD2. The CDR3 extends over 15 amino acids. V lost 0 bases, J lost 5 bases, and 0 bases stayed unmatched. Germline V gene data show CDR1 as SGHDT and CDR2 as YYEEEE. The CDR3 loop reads CASSLGLAGTGELFF. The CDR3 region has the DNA TGTGCCAGCAGCTTGGGACTAGCGGGGACCGGGGAGCTGTTTTTT.

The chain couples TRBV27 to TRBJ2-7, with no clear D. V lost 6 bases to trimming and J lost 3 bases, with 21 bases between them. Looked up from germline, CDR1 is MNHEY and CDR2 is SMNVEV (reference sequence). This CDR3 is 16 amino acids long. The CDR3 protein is CASRPRPGDGGYEQYF. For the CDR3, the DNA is TGTGCCAGCAGGCCCCGACCAGGAGATGGCGGCTACGAGCAGTACTTC.

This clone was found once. The CDR3 DNA is TGTGCCAGCAGTCCCGCCGGGGCAGCCGGGGAGCTGTTTTTT. As protein: CASSPAGAAGELFF. The chain links TRBV28 to TRBJ2-2; TRBD1 or TRBD2 may be the D gene (5 bases each). V was pared by 5 bases and J by 6 bases, with 13 bases between. CDR1 and CDR2 (germline): MDHEN, SYDVKM. The length of the CDR3 is 14 residues.

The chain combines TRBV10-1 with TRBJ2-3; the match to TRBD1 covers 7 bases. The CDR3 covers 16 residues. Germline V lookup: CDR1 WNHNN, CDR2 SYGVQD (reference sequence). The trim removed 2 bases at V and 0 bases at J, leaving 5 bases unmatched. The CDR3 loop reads CASSEQQGTSTDTQYF. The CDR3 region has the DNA TGCGCCAGCAGTGAGCAACAGGGGACGAGCACAGATACGCAGTATTTT.

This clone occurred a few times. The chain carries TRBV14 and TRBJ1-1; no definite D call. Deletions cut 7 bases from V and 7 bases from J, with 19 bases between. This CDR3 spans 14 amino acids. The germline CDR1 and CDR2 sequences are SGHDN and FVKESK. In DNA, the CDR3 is TGTGCCAGCAACCTCATCGGGTCGCGGGGTGAAGCTTTCTTT. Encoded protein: CASNLIGSRGEAFF. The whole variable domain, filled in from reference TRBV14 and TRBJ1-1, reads EAGVTQFPSHSVIEKGQTVTLRCDPISGHDNLYWYRRVMGKEIKFLLHFVKESKQDESGMPNNRFLAERTGGTYSTLKVQPAELEDSGVYFCASNLIGSRGEAFFGQGTRLTVV.

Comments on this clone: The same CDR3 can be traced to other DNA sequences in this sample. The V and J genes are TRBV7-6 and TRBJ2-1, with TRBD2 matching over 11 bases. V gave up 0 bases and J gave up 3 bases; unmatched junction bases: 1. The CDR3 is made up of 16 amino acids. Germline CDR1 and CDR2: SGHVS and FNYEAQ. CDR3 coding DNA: TGTGCCAGCAGCTTAGCGGGGACTAGCGGCTACAATGAGCAGTTCTTC. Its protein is CASSLAGTSGYNEQFF. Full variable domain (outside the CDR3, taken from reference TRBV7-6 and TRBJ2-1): GAGVSQSPRYKVTKRGQDVALRCDPISGHVSLYWYRQALGQGPEFLTYFNYEAQQDKSGLPNDRFSAERPEGSISTLTIQRTEQRDSAMYRCASSLAGTSGYNEQFFGPGTRLTVL.